The 28 T cell receptor beta chains listed next were all sequenced from one sample in a study of technical replicates of blood from four donors. TCRdb's table, derived via immunoSEQ multiplex PCR, lists solely in-frame clones and lacks some. The table records more than 90,000 clones, 95% of them present only once. The material sequenced was T cells isolated from PBMCs. Source of these receptors: a human donor in good health.

The chain carries TRBV2 and TRBJ2-5; 7 bases match TRBD1. From germline, CDR1 is SNHLY and CDR2 FYNNEI. The CDR3 spans 12 residues. The ends lost 9 bases at V and 5 bases at J; junction bases unmatched: 6. This chain's CDR3 is CARRDRDETQYF. DNA for the CDR3: TGTGCCAGGAGAGACAGGGATGAGACCCAGTACTTC.

V gene TRBV4-1 combines with J gene TRBJ2-2; 11 bases are a match to TRBD2. The CDR3 covers 22 residues. The trim removed 4 bases at V and 8 bases at J, leaving 27 bases unmatched. CDR1 is MGHRA and CDR2 is YSYEKL in the germline V gene. CDR3 protein: CASSPYFPLAGGLGDSPGELFF. In nucleotides, the CDR3 is TGCGCCAGCAGCCCCTACTTTCCCCTAGCGGGAGGCTTGGGCGATTCTCCTGGGGAGCTGTTTTTT.

The chain joins TRBV19 to TRBJ1-5; no reliable D call. The CDR3 contains 12 residues. Germline-derived CDR1 and CDR2 are LNHDA and SQIVND (reference sequence). The V gene lost 2 bases and the J gene lost 9 bases, with 8 bases spanning the gap. The CDR3 nucleotides are TGTGCCAGTAGTATATCCCCCGGGCCCCAGCATTTT. Encoded protein: CASSISPGPQHF.

V is TRBV7-8 and J is TRBJ1-6; tentatively, D is TRBD1 (5 bases). V lost 2 bases, J lost 6 bases, and 14 bases lay in between. The CDR3 covers 16 residues. From germline, CDR1 is SGHVS and CDR2 FQNEAQ. The CDR3 DNA reads TGTGCCAGCAGCTTAATGGGGGAGGACTCTAATTCACCCCTCCACTTT. Its translation is CASSLMGEDSNSPLHF.

This clone was observed a single time. The rearrangement uses TRBV9 and TRBJ2-1, with 14 bases that match TRBD2. The V gene's germline CDR1 is SGDLS and CDR2 YYNGEE. This CDR3 comprises 16 residues. V was clipped by 3 bases and J by 6 bases; unmatched bases: 5. CDR3: CASSATGTSGGNEQFF. The CDR3 coding sequence is TGTGCCAGCAGCGCCACCGGGACTAGCGGGGGCAATGAGCAGTTCTTC. The full variable domain, its missing parts supplied by reference TRBV9 and TRBJ2-1, is DSGVTQTPKHLITATGQRVTLRCSPRSGDLSVYWYQQSLDQGLQFLIQYYNGEERAKGNILERFSAQQFPDLHSELNLSSLELGDSALYFCASSATGTSGGNEQFFGPGTRLTVL.

This chain connects TRBV6-6 to TRBJ2-1, with 7 nucleotides matching TRBD1. Germline CDR1 reads MNHNY; CDR2 reads SVGAGI (reference sequence). This CDR3 is built from 12 residues. The trim removed 4 bases at V and 8 bases at J, leaving 2 bases unmatched. As DNA, the CDR3 is TGTGCCAGCAGTTCGACAGGGTATGAGCAGTTCTTC. Amino acid sequence: CASSSTGYEQFF.

This clone was counted a single time. The rearrangement uses TRBV9 and TRBJ1-2; possibly TRBD1 for D (5 bases). This CDR3 is 13 amino acids long. The germline V and J ends were trimmed by 6 bases and 8 bases, with 17 bases remaining between them. Germline V gene lookup returns CDR1 SGDLS and CDR2 YYNGEE. In DNA, the CDR3 is TGTGCCAGCACTATGGGGGGTATCGGCGGCTACACCTTC. Its translation: CASTMGGIGGYTF.

This chain connects TRBV7-2 to TRBJ2-5; D unclear. Per germline, CDR1 SGHTA and CDR2 FQGNSA. V was cut by 5 bases and J by 4 bases, with 20 bases left in between. The length of the CDR3 is 16 residues. The DNA of the CDR3 is TGTGCCAGCAGCCTAACCCTCTCACGAAACCGAGAGACCCAGTACTTC. Its translation: CASSLTLSRNRETQYF.

This sequence joins TRBV28 and TRBJ1-1; 7 positions match TRBD1. The CDR3 covers 17 residues. Trimming cost V 4 bases and J 0 bases; bases outside gene matches: 11. Germline V gene sequence: CDR1 MDHEN, CDR2 SYDVKM. CDR3 amino acids: CASSSAGQALLNTEAFF. The CDR3 nucleotides are TGTGCCAGCAGTTCTGCTGGACAGGCGCTATTGAACACTGAAGCTTTCTTT. Based on the CDR3 plus reference TRBV28 and TRBJ1-1, the full variable domain is DVKVTQSSRYLVKRTGEKVFLECVQDMDHENMFWYRQDPGLGLRLIYFSYDVKMKEKGDIPEGYSVSREKKERFSLILESASTNQTSMYLCASSSAGQALLNTEAFFGQGTRLTVV.

The rearrangement joins TRBV5-1 to TRBJ1-5, with a weak D call TRBD1 (5 bases). Germline V CDR1 and CDR2: SGHRS, YFSETQ. There are 16 residues in the CDR3. V shed 4 bases and J shed 0 bases, with 14 bases lying between them. CDR3 sequence reads: CASSLGTGDSNQPQHF. CDR3 DNA sequence: TGCGCCAGCAGCCTAGGGACGGGAGATAGCAATCAGCCCCAGCATTTT.

The chain employs TRBV20-1 and TRBJ2-5; D not resolved. The CDR3 runs to 11 residues. The germline CDR1 and CDR2 sequences are DFQATT and SNEGSKA (reference sequence). V was shortened by 1 base and J by 5 bases, with 5 bases between the two germline ends. The CDR3 reads CSARAPETQYF. CDR3 DNA sequence: TGCAGTGCTAGAGCCCCGGAGACCCAGTACTTC.

The chain recombines TRBV28 with TRBJ1-1; 11 bases line up with TRBD1. V lost 4 bases to trimming and J lost 3 bases; unmatched junction nucleotides: 10. The CDR3 runs to 17 residues. The V gene's germline CDR1 is MDHEN and CDR2 SYDVKM. For the CDR3, the DNA is TGTGCCAGCAGTTCCCCTCACCCGGACAGGGGGCACACTGAAGCTTTCTTT. Its protein product is CASSSPHPDRGHTEAFF.

The chain has TRBV5-5 and TRBJ1-2, with TRBD1 matching 7 bases. The CDR3 runs to 12 residues. The V segment lost 10 bases and the J segment 5 bases; nucleotides outside the gene matches: 8. Looked up from germline, CDR1 is SGHKS and CDR2 is YYEKEE (reference sequence). The CDR3 sequence: CAERQGVYGYTF. CDR3 nucleotides: TGTGCCGAGAGACAGGGTGTTTATGGCTACACCTTC.

This rearrangement joins TRBV5-6 to TRBJ2-2; 9 nucleotides align to TRBD1. The CDR3 extends over 16 amino acids. The J segment lost 5 bases and the V segment lost 0 bases, leaving 5 bases of the junction unmatched. The germline V gene encodes CDR1 SGHDT and CDR2 YYEEEE. The CDR3 bases are TGTGCCAGCAGCTTGGGGGAGACAGGGGGTACCGGGGAGCTGTTTTTT. Residues: CASSLGETGGTGELFF.

The rearrangement uses TRBV11-1 and TRBJ2-7, with 8 positions matching TRBD2. V shed 2 bases, J shed 4 bases, and the junction held 7 bases outside the gene matches. Germline V gene data show CDR1 as SGHAT and CDR2 as FQDESV (reference sequence). CDR3 size: 15 residues. This CDR3 is CASSLKIAGLYEQYF. The CDR3 nucleotides read TGTGCCAGCAGCTTAAAGATAGCGGGACTGTACGAGCAGTACTTC.

This chain links TRBV28 with TRBJ2-7; tentative D call: TRBD2 (6 bases). The CDR3 has 12 residues. The germline V gene encodes CDR1 MDHEN and CDR2 SYDVKM. Trimming took 6 bases from V and 7 from J, leaving 13 bases between them. The CDR3 loop is CASREGPEEQYF. CDR3 DNA: TGTGCCAGCAGGGAGGGTCCTGAGGAGCAGTACTTC.

The V gene is TRBV25-1, the J gene TRBJ2-3; D may be TRBD2 (7 bases). This CDR3 region has 15 residues. Per the germline V gene, CDR1 is MGHDK and CDR2 is SYGVNS. The V gene lost 7 bases and the J gene lost 0 bases, with 14 bases spanning the gap. CDR3 in DNA: TGTGCCAGCATACCGGGGGGCCCAAGCACAGATACGCAGTATTTT. It encodes CASIPGGPSTDTQYF.

The rearrangement joins TRBV9 to TRBJ1-2; tentatively, D is TRBD1 (5 bases). Germline-derived CDR1 and CDR2 are SGDLS and YYNGEE. With 3 bases removed from V and 2 bases from J, the gap between germline ends came to 11 bases. The CDR3 extends over 14 amino acids. The CDR3 coding sequence is TGTGCCAGCAGCGCCCGCCCAGGGAACTATGGCTACACCTTC. Its protein is CASSARPGNYGYTF.

V is TRBV28 and J is TRBJ2-1; the D gene is possibly TRBD2 (6 bases). The CDR3 covers 14 residues. The ends were cut back, 3 bases at V and 10 bases at J, with 16 bases in the middle. The germline gives CDR1 MDHEN, CDR2 SYDVKM. DNA for the CDR3: TGTGCCAGCAGTTTGCCGGGCGCGAGCGGGGAGCAGTTCTTC. It yields the protein CASSLPGASGEQFF.

V gene TRBV14 combines with J gene TRBJ1-2, with D unresolved. Germline V gene sequence: CDR1 SGHDN, CDR2 FVKESK. Trimming cost V 1 base and J 2 bases, with 23 bases left between them. The CDR3 is made up of 19 amino acids. The CDR3 sequence is CASSQVRYKSRRENYGYTF. CDR3 DNA: TGTGCCAGCAGCCAAGTCCGGTATAAGAGCAGGCGGGAAAACTATGGCTACACCTTC.

The V call is TRBV6-5, the J call TRBJ2-5; D possibly corresponds to TRBD2 (6 bases). The V and J ends lost 8 bases and 2 bases respectively, with 18 bases between them. From germline, CDR1 is MNHEY and CDR2 SVGAGI. The CDR3 consists of 15 residues. Here the CDR3 reads CASQMGSGEQETQYF. DNA for the CDR3: TGTGCCAGCCAAATGGGGTCGGGGGAACAAGAGACCCAGTACTTC.

The chain is built from TRBV6-1 and TRBJ2-5; 7 bases match TRBD2. The germline gives CDR1 MNHNS, CDR2 SASEGT. The length of the CDR3 is 16 residues. V trimming: 4 bases; J trimming: 2 bases; junction bases outside the gene matches: 10. CDR3 in DNA: TGTGCCAGCAGTGGGTGGGTTAGCGGGCGGCAAGAGACCCAGTACTTC. Translating gives CASSGWVSGRQETQYF.

This clone was detected only a few times. V usage is TRBV18 and J usage is TRBJ1-1; no reliable D call. In germline, CDR1 is KGHSH, CDR2 LQKENI. Trimming removed 1 base at V and 1 base at J, with 10 bases between. The CDR3 runs to 15 residues. For the CDR3, the DNA is TGTGCCAGCTCACCACTCCCCCTCAGGAACACTGAAGCTTTCTTT. It yields the protein CASSPLPLRNTEAFF.

The chain joins TRBV5-4 to TRBJ2-7, with TRBD1 matching 7 bases. The CDR3 loop spans 15 amino acids. Germline CDR1 reads SGHNT; CDR2 reads YYREEE (reference sequence). The CDR3 DNA reads TGTGCAACCCTGGACAGGTCTGGTGGGGGCTACGAGCAGTACTTC. Its protein product is CATLDRSGGGYEQYF.

The chain joins TRBV1 to TRBJ1-5; the table's D call TRBD1 went unverified against the DNA. TRBV1 is noted as a pseudogene. The CDR3 is made up of 16 amino acids. The CDR3 DNA reads TGCACCAGCAGCCAATCCGGACAGGGGGCTGGGCAGCCCCAGCATTTT. Translation: CTSSQSGQGAGQPQHF.

The chain has TRBV2 and TRBJ1-2; perhaps TRBD1 as D (6 bases). Trimming removed 3 bases from V and 8 bases from J, with 16 bases in between. The CDR3 totals 14 residues. Germline-derived CDR1 and CDR2 are SNHLY and FYNNEI. The CDR3 is CASSDRSGVIGYTF. The CDR3 DNA is TGTGCCAGCAGTGATAGGTCAGGGGTGATAGGCTACACCTTC. Together with reference TRBV2 and TRBJ1-2, the CDR3 gives the full variable domain: EPEVTQTPSHQVTQMGQEVILRCVPISNHLYFYWYRQILGQKVEFLVSFYNNEISEKSEIFDDQFSVERPDGSNFTLKIRSTKLEDSAMYFCASSDRSGVIGYTFGSGTRLTVV.

V gene TRBV4-1 combines with J gene TRBJ1-3, with D hard to call. Trimming removed 1 base at V and 4 bases at J, with 8 bases between. In germline, CDR1 is MGHRA, CDR2 YSYEKL. This CDR3 region has 14 residues. Here the CDR3 DNA reads TGCGCCAGCAGCCAAGGGTCCAGGGGAAACACCATATATTTT. Translation gives CASSQGSRGNTIYF.

The chain couples TRBV11-2 to TRBJ1-1; possible D gene TRBD1, 5 bases. This CDR3 contains 16 residues. CDR1 is SGHAT and CDR2 is FQNNGV in the germline V gene. Trimming removed 1 base from V and 1 base from J, with 13 bases in between. The CDR3 loop reads CASSLVSLGGNTEAFF. CDR3 nucleotides: TGTGCCAGCAGCTTAGTATCTTTGGGGGGGAACACTGAAGCTTTCTTT.